This T cell receptor beta chain was found in a study of T cell responses to AZD1222 COVID-19 vaccine. Study results and limitations: Vaccination with two AZD1222 doses was followed by a rise in Spike-specific TCR breadth and depth.

TCRdb's copy holds only in-frame clones and misses some; the assay was immunoSEQ multiplex PCR. Among about 200,000 clones listed, roughly 92% were seen once. Regarding this clone: What it binds is unknown.

With 7 bases removed from V and 1 base from J, the gap between germline ends came to 18 bases. This CDR3 comprises 16 residues. Germline V gives CDR1 SNHLY, CDR2 FYNNEI. The chain employs TRBV2 and TRBJ2-3; possibly TRBD1 for D (6 bases). The source is an adult in good health. The source was peripheral blood, collected on day 0 of AZD1222 vaccination. This chain's CDR3 is CASKERGAGGTDTQYF. The DNA for the CDR3 is TGTGCCAGCAAAGAACGGGGCGCAGGGGGCACAGATACGCAGTATTTT.